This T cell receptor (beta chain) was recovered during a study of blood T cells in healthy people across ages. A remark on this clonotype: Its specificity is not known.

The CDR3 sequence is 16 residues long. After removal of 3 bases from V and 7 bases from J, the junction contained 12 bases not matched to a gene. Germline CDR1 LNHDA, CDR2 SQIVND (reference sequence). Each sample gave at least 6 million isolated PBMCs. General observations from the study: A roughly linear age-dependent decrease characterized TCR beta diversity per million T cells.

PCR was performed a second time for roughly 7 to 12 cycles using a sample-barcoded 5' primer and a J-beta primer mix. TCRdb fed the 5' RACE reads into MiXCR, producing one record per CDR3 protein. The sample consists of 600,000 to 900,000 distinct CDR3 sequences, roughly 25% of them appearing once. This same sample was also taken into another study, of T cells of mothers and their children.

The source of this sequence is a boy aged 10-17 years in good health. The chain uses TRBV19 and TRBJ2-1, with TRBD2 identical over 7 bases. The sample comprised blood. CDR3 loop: CASSMSRREFKNEQFF. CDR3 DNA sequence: TGTGCCAGTAGTATGTCACGGCGGGAGTTCAAAAATGAGCAGTTCTTC.